The 13 T cell receptor beta chains presented below share a single source sample, sequenced in a study of identifying expanded T cells in peripheral blood. Sequencing was performed with immunoSEQ multiplex PCR; in TCRdb, only in-frame clones are kept and a portion is missing. The table shows approximately 85,000 clones, with around 89% occurring only once. The material sequenced was blood. These receptors were taken from a person aged 18 to 70 in good health.

The genes are TRBV6-1 and TRBJ1-2, with D perhaps TRBD1 (6 bases). This CDR3 is 15 amino acids long. The germline V gene encodes CDR1 MNHNS and CDR2 SASEGT. V lost 1 base to trimming and J lost 5 bases, with 14 bases between them. This chain's CDR3 is CASSEGAGVQYGYTF. CDR3 DNA: TGTGCCAGCAGTGAAGGGGCAGGGGTCCAATATGGCTACACCTTC.

The rearrangement joins TRBV19 to TRBJ1-5; D gene uncertain. The CDR3 runs to 15 residues. V lost 1 base, J lost 2 bases, and 9 bases lay in between. Germline V gives CDR1 LNHDA, CDR2 SQIVND (reference sequence). In nucleotides, the CDR3 is TGTGCCAGTAGTATAGCGACGTGGGGCAATCAGCCCCAGCATTTT. Its protein is CASSIATWGNQPQHF.

Worth noting for this clone: Other DNA sequences in the sample encode the same CDR3. The CDR3 loop reads CASSLAETQYF. The CDR3 DNA reads TGTGCCAGCAGCTTAGCCGAGACCCAGTACTTC. The rearrangement uses TRBV7-2 and TRBJ2-5, with D unclear. Germline CDR1 SGHTA, CDR2 FQGNSA. The CDR3 has 11 residues. V dropped 0 bases and J dropped 5 bases, with 1 base sitting between them. The full variable domain, in which reference TRBV7-2 and TRBJ2-5 provide the parts outside the CDR3, is GAGVSQSPSNKVTEKGKDVELRCDPISGHTALYWYRQSLGQGLEFLIYFQGNSAPDKSGLPSDRFSAERTGGSVSTLTIQRTQQEDSAVYLCASSLAETQYFGPGTRLLVL.

This chain uses TRBV2 with TRBJ2-5; D gene unclear. The CDR3 is made up of 14 amino acids. The V end lost 0 bases, the J end lost 0 bases, and 5 bases lay between the germline ends. CDR1 is SNHLY and CDR2 is FYNNEI in the germline V gene. The CDR3 loop reads CASSEAEHQETQYF. The CDR3 bases are TGTGCCAGCAGTGAAGCGGAGCACCAAGAGACCCAGTACTTC. The complete variable domain, with remaining parts taken from reference TRBV2 and TRBJ2-5, reads EPEVTQTPSHQVTQMGQEVILRCVPISNHLYFYWYRQILGQKVEFLVSFYNNEISEKSEIFDDQFSVERPDGSNFTLKIRSTKLEDSAMYFCASSEAEHQETQYFGPGTRLLVL.

V usage is TRBV28 and J usage is TRBJ1-3; D is unclear. V was shortened by 8 bases and J by 1 base, with 15 bases between the two germline ends. The CDR3 has 15 amino acids. CDR1 and CDR2 from the germline V gene are MDHEN and SYDVKM. CDR3: CASQRAGGSGNTIYF. The CDR3 DNA is TGTGCCAGCCAAAGGGCCGGAGGGTCTGGAAACACCATATATTTT.

This clone has more than one count but fewer than ten. The rearrangement links TRBV4-1 to TRBJ1-4, with TRBD1 matching over 8 bases. Germline assignment: CDR1 MGHRA and CDR2 YSYEKL. This CDR3 is built from 15 residues. The V segment lost 6 bases and the J segment 1 base; nucleotides outside the gene matches: 4. The CDR3 loop is CASRHGQGTNEKLFF. CDR3 in DNA: TGCGCCAGCAGACACGGACAGGGAACTAATGAAAAACTGTTTTTT.

This clone came up a few times. The chain uses TRBV7-2 and TRBJ2-1; D might be TRBD1 (5 bases). The CDR3 contains 12 residues. V shed 4 bases and J shed 8 bases, with 9 bases lying between them. Germline CDR1 and CDR2: SGHTA and FQGNSA. CDR3 amino acids: CASSYRFHEQFF. Here the CDR3 DNA reads TGTGCCAGCAGCTACAGGTTCCATGAGCAGTTCTTC.

The chain links TRBV19 to TRBJ1-2; D is possibly TRBD1 (5 bases). The CDR3 length is 16 residues. Germline CDR1 is LNHDA and CDR2 is SQIVND (reference sequence). Trimming pared 3 bases from V and 1 base from J, leaving 15 bases between. CDR3 DNA: TGTGCCAGTAGTATCGATGGGCAGGACAATAACTATGGCTACACCTTC. Translating gives CASSIDGQDNNYGYTF.

In the case of this clone: This sample includes further DNA sequences coding for the same CDR3. The chain carries TRBV4-3 and TRBJ2-3; 9 positions match TRBD2. The germline V gene encodes CDR1 LGHNA and CDR2 YSLEER. The ends lost 0 bases at V and 4 bases at J; junction bases unmatched: 2. This CDR3 comprises 15 residues. The DNA for the CDR3 is TGCGCCAGCAGCCAAGAGCGGGGGGGCCCAGATACGCAGTATTTT. Translating it yields CASSQERGGPDTQYF.

The chain recombines TRBV2 with TRBJ1-6; D is ambiguous. V lost 5 bases, J lost 7 bases, and 9 bases lay in between. The germline V gene encodes CDR1 SNHLY and CDR2 FYNNEI. This CDR3 has 13 amino acids. CDR3 amino acids: CASSRGGNSPLHF. The DNA for the CDR3 is TGTGCCAGCAGTCGGGGAGGGAATTCACCCCTCCACTTT.

The chain links TRBV9 to TRBJ2-1, with D unclear. Germline values: CDR1 SGDLS, CDR2 YYNGEE. Trimming stripped 0 bases from V and 8 bases from J, with 6 bases between. CDR3 length: 12 amino acids. The CDR3 loop is CASSVEVDEQFF. CDR3 nucleotide sequence: TGTGCCAGCAGCGTAGAGGTGGATGAGCAGTTCTTC.

This clone was observed a single time. The CDR3 bases are TGTGCCAGCAGCGTTTGGGGGGCGCCCACAGATACGCAGTATTTT. Encoded protein: CASSVWGAPTDTQYF. The chain has TRBV9 and TRBJ2-3; TRBD1 or TRBD2 may be the D gene (6 bases each). Germline V lookup: CDR1 SGDLS, CDR2 YYNGEE. This CDR3 comprises 15 residues. The V end was cut by 2 bases, the J end by 2 bases, with 12 bases between.

The V and J genes are TRBV30 and TRBJ1-2; no firm D call. Per the germline V gene, CDR1 is GTSNPN and CDR2 is SVGIG (reference sequence). Trimming stripped 7 bases from V and 8 bases from J, with 11 bases between. This CDR3 comprises 10 residues. CDR3 residues: CASWTGGYTF. The CDR3 DNA follows: TGTGCCTCCTGGACGGGGGGCTACACCTTC.